This TCR beta chain came from a study of CD8+CD57+ T cells in acquired aplastic anemia. Study as a whole: CD4+ and CD8+ cells, once sorted, gave DNA averaging roughly 3 ug.

Sequencing involved patients with CD8+CD57+ cell expansion previously shown by flow cytometry. Every patient was diagnosed with severe acquired aplastic anemia. Genomic DNA templated the TCR beta VDJ and CDR3 profiling. TCRdb used MiXCR to reprocess the reads, holding one entry per CDR3 protein. Of 150,000 to 200,000 distinct CDR3 sequences listed, around 47% are singletons. Germline V lookup: CDR1 SNHLY, CDR2 FYNNEI. The CDR3 has 14 residues. Trimming took 3 bases from V and 8 from J, leaving 14 bases between them. Sequenced sample: sorted CD4+, CD8+, or CD8+CD57+ T cells (not recorded which) from PBMCs. This sequence originates from a human donor with aplastic anemia. V and J are TRBV2 and TRBJ2-1, with unresolved D. CDR3 in DNA: TGTGCCAGCAGTGATTCCCAATTGGACCATGAGCAGTTCTTC. Translation: CASSDSQLDHEQFF.